This T cell receptor (beta chain) was recovered during a study of HIV-infected patients and healthy controls. Whole blood was used without fractionation, so all unsorted peripheral T cells were included. This clonotype was detected a few times. What it binds is not known. Study results and limitations: HIV-infected repertoires had significantly higher mean Gini indices than controls, possibly reflecting oligoclonality. No HLA typing of donors was done in this study. MAIT alpha-chain CDR3s were frequent in healthy controls, depleted in HIV+.

500 ng RNA was reverse transcribed with alpha and beta constant-region primers. Alpha and beta chain libraries were made separately by chain-specific third strand synthesis with multiplexing indices. TCRdb called the 5' RACE reads again in MiXCR, with one record for every CDR3 protein. The sample holds nearly 25,000 distinct CDR3 sequences, 8% to 10% seen once. Germline CDR1 SEHNR, CDR2 FQNEAQ (reference sequence). The CDR3 runs 14 residues. V gave up 3 bases and J gave up 7 bases; unmatched junction bases: 7. The receptor's source is an adult in good health. Sequencing was performed on blood. The chain couples TRBV7-9 to TRBJ1-2, with TRBD1 matching over 8 bases. In nucleotides, the CDR3 is TGTGCCAGCAGCTTCGGGCAGGGGGCCGGTGGCTACACCTTC. Amino acids: CASSFGQGAGGYTF. Complete variable domain (other parts from reference TRBV7-9 and TRBJ1-2): DTGVSQNPRHKITKRGQNVTFRCDPISEHNRLYWYRQTLGQGPEFLTYFQNEAQLEKSRLLSDRFSAERPKGSFSTLEIQRTEQGDSAMYLCASSFGQGAGGYTFGSGTRLTVV.